Detailed here is one T cell receptor (beta chain). What it binds is not known. An end of the junction differs from the germline gene, which may be a read error. This specimen belongs to a study of glioma-infiltrating T cells. The study, taken as a whole, reports: Very few CDR3 sequences were shared between tissue and blood. Above-expected tissue-blood divergence occurred in all gliomas, most in low-grade ones.

Germline assignment: CDR1 KGHSH and CDR2 LQKENI. This CDR3 has 13 residues. Using RNA template, CDR3s of TCR alpha and beta were amplified with iRepertoire arm-PCR. Input was roughly 100-450 ng of tissue mRNA or PBMC total RNA. Each CDR3 protein is one row after TCRdb ran MiXCR on the multiplex PCR reads. The table has approximately 100,000 distinct CDR3 sequences, 25% seen once. J is TRBJ2-1 and V is TRBV18; D is unresolved. Sequenced material: glioma tissue, nonneoplastic brain tissue, or PBMCs (not recorded which). This TCR came from a human donor with low-grade glioma or glioblastoma, undergoing nonglioma brain surgery, or in good health (not recorded which). In DNA form, the CDR3 reads TGTGCCAGCTCACCACCGTCAGCCTACGAGCAGCTCTTC. Translated: CASSPPSAYEQLF.